This T cell receptor beta chain was documented in a study of OX40 agonist ivuxolimab in advanced cancers. Overall study results and limits: Both blood CD4+ and CD8+ T cells showed clonal growth by week 6 at 0.1 to 3.0 mg/kg. The 0.1-3.0 mg/kg partial responders had among the lowest clonal expansion.

Some clones are missing from TCRdb's copy, which holds only in-frame ones; the method was immunoSEQ multiplex PCR. The table includes tens of thousands of clones, about nine tenths detected once. A word on this clone: The antigen remains unidentified.

Samples were taken at baseline and on day 1 of cycles 4 and 7. Per germline, CDR1 WSHSY and CDR2 SAAADI. CDR3 length: 14 residues. Trimming removed 5 bases at V and 0 bases at J, with 10 bases between. Here the sequenced sample was CD4+ or CD8+ T cells sorted from blood, taken in a trial of the OX40 agonist ivuxolimab. The source of this sequence is an adult with an advanced solid tumor such as melanoma, head and neck, liver or kidney cancer. The chain links TRBV10-2 to TRBJ1-1; D is perhaps TRBD1 (5 bases). The CDR3 region is CASSKGAVNTEAFF. The CDR3 DNA sequence: TGCGCCAGCAGTAAAGGGGCGGTGAACACTGAAGCTTTCTTT.